The rows below give T cell receptor beta chains drawn from one sample of a study of cytomegalovirus exposure and HLA in healthy donors. Produced via immunoSEQ multiplex PCR; TCRdb's table is partial and in-frame only. The table records more than 100,000 clones, roughly 80% of them present only once. The sequencing input was PBMCs. The receptors derive from a man aged 25 to 45 in good health and CMV-seronegative. Each CDR3 is given with its conserved first and last residue. A D gene is named only where the DNA matches it firmly. Clone size is stated in some rows and not others, as once, few, many or a class when expanded.

clone size: NA
J gene: TRBJ2-7
CDR3 length: 11
V gene: TRBV20-1
D gene: NA
CDR3 protein: CSGGPIYEQYF
CDR3 DNA: TGCAGCGGCGGGCCAATCTACGAGCAGTACTTC

clone size: NA
J gene: TRBJ2-1
CDR3 length: 17
V gene: TRBV9
D gene: TRBD1
CDR3 protein: CASSDRQGLSSYNEQFF
CDR3 DNA: TGTGCCAGCAGCGACCGACAGGGTTTAAGCTCCTACAATGAGCAGTTCTTC

clone size: NA
J gene: TRBJ2-3
CDR3 length: 14
V gene: TRBV19
D gene: TRBD1
CDR3 protein: CASTTGLGTDTQYF
CDR3 DNA: TGTGCCAGTACGACAGGGTTGGGCACAGATACGCAGTATTTT

clone size: NA
J gene: TRBJ1-2
CDR3 length: 15
V gene: TRBV9
D gene: NA
CDR3 protein: CASSVEGDSNYGYTF
CDR3 DNA: TGTGCCAGCAGCGTAGAGGGCGACAGTAACTATGGCTACACCTTC

clone size: NA
J gene: TRBJ2-5
CDR3 length: 17
V gene: TRBV11-2
D gene: TRBD2
CDR3 protein: CASSNGTSGGLRETQYF
CDR3 DNA: TGTGCCAGCAGCAACGGGACTAGCGGGGGGCTAAGAGAGACCCAGTACTTC

clone size: NA
J gene: TRBJ2-5
CDR3 length: 11
V gene: TRBV6-5
D gene: NA
CDR3 protein: CASTTGETQYF
CDR3 DNA: TGTGCCAGCACCACGGGGGAGACCCAGTACTTC

clone size: NA
J gene: TRBJ2-3
CDR3 length: 14
V gene: TRBV7-2
D gene: NA
CDR3 protein: CASSRPQSTDTQYF
CDR3 DNA: TGTGCCAGCAGCCGCCCCCAGAGCACAGATACGCAGTATTTT

clone size: NA
J gene: TRBJ2-1
CDR3 length: 18
V gene: TRBV7-2
D gene: TRBD2
CDR3 protein: CASLPGGLAGYSYNEQFF
CDR3 DNA: TGTGCCAGCCTACCCGGCGGGCTAGCGGGTTACTCCTACAATGAGCAGTTCTTC

clone size: NA
J gene: TRBJ1-5
CDR3 length: 16
V gene: TRBV7-8
D gene: TRBD1
CDR3 protein: CASSRDSVYSNQPQHF
CDR3 DNA: TGTGCCAGCAGCAGGGACAGCGTTTATAGCAATCAGCCCCAGCATTTT

clone size: NA
J gene: TRBJ1-5
CDR3 length: 14
V gene: TRBV7-2
D gene: NA
CDR3 protein: CASSLVPQGQPQHF
CDR3 DNA: TGTGCCAGCAGCTTAGTTCCACAGGGTCAGCCCCAGCATTTT

clone size: once
J gene: TRBJ2-4
CDR3 length: 15
V gene: TRBV7-9
D gene: NA
CDR3 protein: CASSSGLGAKNIQYF
CDR3 DNA: TGTGCCAGCAGCTCGGGACTCGGGGCCAAAAACATTCAGTACTTC

clone size: NA
J gene: TRBJ1-2
CDR3 length: 13
V gene: TRBV29-1
D gene: NA
CDR3 protein: CSGSGIGRRGYTF
CDR3 DNA: TGCAGCGGATCAGGGATCGGTCGGCGGGGCTACACCTTC

clone size: NA
J gene: TRBJ2-7
CDR3 length: 14
V gene: TRBV6-5
D gene: TRBD1
CDR3 protein: CASSHRTGLGEQYF
CDR3 DNA: TGTGCCAGCAGTCACCGGACAGGGTTAGGGGAGCAGTACTTC